The 6 T cell receptor beta chains below all came from one sample that was sequenced in a study of blood T cell repertoires in COVID-19. Libraries were prepared by immunoSEQ multiplex PCR; TCRdb keeps only in-frame clonotypes and omits some of them. The sample lists about 110,000 clones, about 78% occurring once. The material sequenced was peripheral blood. The origin of the receptors is a human donor in a cohort sampled during active or convalescent COVID-19.

The V call is TRBV3-1 (or the pseudogene TRBV3-2), the J call TRBJ2-4, with 8 bases fitting TRBD1. CDR3 length: 15 residues. J gave up 3 bases and V 4 bases, and 5 bases lay outside the gene matches. In germline, CDR1 is LGHDT, CDR2 YNNKEL (reference sequence). The CDR3: CASSPITGGKNIQYF. CDR3 nucleotide sequence: TGTGCCAGCAGCCCTATCACAGGGGGCAAAAACATTCAGTACTTC.

The chain has TRBV7-9 and TRBJ1-2; D gene uncertain. There are 12 residues in the CDR3. Germline CDR1 reads SEHNR; CDR2 reads FQNEAQ (reference sequence). Trimming pared 3 bases from V and 8 bases from J, leaving 10 bases between. The CDR3 nucleotides are TGTGCCAGCAGCTTTGACGCGGGAGGCTACACCTTC. This gives the protein CASSFDAGGYTF.

The table lists this clone with a count of one. The chain combines TRBV28 with TRBJ1-4, with D uncertain. V dropped 4 bases and J dropped 12 bases, with 15 bases sitting between them. Germline lookup yields CDR1 MDHEN and CDR2 SYDVKM. The CDR3 runs 13 residues. The CDR3 region is CASSSFQAGELFF. CDR3 bases: TGTGCCAGCAGTTCCTTTCAGGCAGGCGAACTGTTTTTT.

The genes are TRBV4-3 and TRBJ2-1; 7 bases map to TRBD1. This CDR3 is built from 15 residues. Germline values: CDR1 LGHNA, CDR2 YSLEER. Trimming at V came to 0 bases and at J to 6 bases, leaving 5 bases not matched to a gene. In nucleotides, the CDR3 is TGCGCCAGCAGCCAAGAGGGACAGACCCTCAATGAGCAGTTCTTC. Its protein is CASSQEGQTLNEQFF.

V and J are TRBV12-5 and TRBJ1-2; 7 bases are a match to TRBD1. The V and J ends lost 2 bases and 5 bases, in that order; junction bases with no gene match: 14. This CDR3 has 17 amino acids. Germline lookup yields CDR1 LGHNT and CDR2 FRNRAP. The CDR3 nucleotides read TGTGCTAGTGGTTTGTTCCTCGGTCGGGACAGAGCATATGGCTACACCTTC. This encodes CASGLFLGRDRAYGYTF.

The chain has TRBV7-2 and TRBJ2-2, with TRBD2 matching over 12 bases. This CDR3 is built from 17 residues. In germline, CDR1 is SGHTA, CDR2 FQGNSA. V trimming: 2 bases; J trimming: 4 bases; junction bases outside the gene matches: 5. This chain's CDR3 is CASSLLLAGGPTGELFF. For the CDR3, the DNA is TGTGCCAGCAGCTTACTCCTAGCGGGAGGGCCCACCGGGGAGCTGTTTTTT.